A single sample gave rise to the 10 T cell receptor beta chains below, sequenced in a study of blood T cell repertoires in COVID-19. Libraries were prepared by immunoSEQ multiplex PCR; TCRdb keeps only in-frame clonotypes and omits some of them. This table has hundreds of thousands of clones, 85% appearing once. Sequenced: PBMCs or T cells enriched from blood (not recorded which). These receptors were collected from a woman aged 45-65 years who had recovered from COVID-19.

J is TRBJ2-6 and V is TRBV18; 8 positions agree with TRBD2. The J segment lost 4 bases and the V segment lost 5 bases, leaving 4 bases of the junction unmatched. The CDR3 extends over 15 amino acids. Germline V gene data show CDR1 as KGHSH and CDR2 as LQKENI. CDR3 loop: CASSGLATGANVLTF. In DNA form, the CDR3 reads TGTGCCAGCTCAGGACTAGCTACGGGGGCCAACGTCCTGACTTTC. The variable domain in full, completed from reference TRBV18 and TRBJ2-6, reads NAGVMQNPRHLVRRRGQEARLRCSPMKGHSHVYWYRQLPEEGLKFMVYLQKENIIDESGMPKERFSAEFPKEGPSILRIQQVVRGDSAAYFCASSGLATGANVLTFGAGSRLTVL.

This clone has only a few counts. The chain recombines TRBV9 with TRBJ2-3; 9 nucleotides match TRBD2. Germline V gene sequence: CDR1 SGDLS, CDR2 YYNGEE. Germline trimming cut 4 bases from V and 3 bases from J; bases unmatched to any gene: 6. The CDR3 sequence is 15 residues long. CDR3 residues: CASSPSGLATDTQYF. The CDR3 DNA follows: TGTGCCAGCAGCCCCTCGGGACTAGCAACAGATACGCAGTATTTT.

The V gene is TRBV19, the J gene TRBJ2-3, with TRBD2 identical over 13 bases. With V trimmed by 2 bases and J by 5 bases, 7 bases remained unmatched. This CDR3 is 17 amino acids long. The V gene's germline CDR1 is LNHDA and CDR2 SQIVND (reference sequence). CDR3 loop: CASSIRRLAGGEDTQYF. CDR3 DNA: TGTGCCAGTAGTATAAGGAGACTAGCGGGAGGCGAAGATACGCAGTATTTT.

The chain links TRBV5-1 to TRBJ2-1; 9 nucleotides agree with TRBD1. Germline V lookup: CDR1 SGHRS, CDR2 YFSETQ. The ends lost 4 bases at V and 15 bases at J; junction bases unmatched: 14. CDR3 length equals 14 residues. The CDR3 reads CASSPLDRGAVVFF. CDR3 DNA sequence: TGCGCCAGCAGCCCACTGGACAGGGGTGCGGTGGTGTTCTTC.

The chain links TRBV6-5 to TRBJ1-3; no reliable D call. There are 15 residues in the CDR3. Trimming stripped 0 bases from V and 4 bases from J, with 10 bases between. From germline, CDR1 is MNHEY and CDR2 SVGAGI. CDR3 nucleotides: TGTGCCAGCAGTTACTCGAGGCAGTCGGGAAACACCATATATTTT. The encoded protein is CASSYSRQSGNTIYF.

The chain is built from TRBV3-1 (or the pseudogene TRBV3-2) and TRBJ2-3; 14 bases match TRBD2. The CDR3 totals 19 residues. The V gene end was trimmed by 0 bases and the J gene end by 1 base; junction bases not matched to a gene: 6. Germline CDR1 is LGHDT and CDR2 is YNNKEL (reference sequence). CDR3 DNA sequence: TGTGCCAGCAGCCAAGAAGGGACTAGCGGGAGCGGCGGCACAGATACGCAGTATTTT. This gives the protein CASSQEGTSGSGGTDTQYF.

The rearrangement uses TRBV29-1 and TRBJ1-2, with a possible D match to TRBD1 (6 bases). V lost 3 bases and J lost 7, with 18 bases in between. Germline V gene data show CDR1 as SQVTM and CDR2 as ANQGSEA. This CDR3 region has 14 residues. CDR3 amino acids: CSVDGYRVESGYTF. Written as DNA, the CDR3 is TGCAGCGTTGACGGGTACAGGGTTGAGAGTGGCTACACCTTC.

The rearrangement uses TRBV28 and TRBJ1-1; unclear D gene. V dropped 6 bases and J dropped 7 bases, with 9 bases sitting between them. The CDR3 has 11 amino acids. The germline V gene has CDR1 MDHEN and CDR2 SYDVKM. In nucleotides, the CDR3 is TGTGCCAGCAGGACCACAGATGAAGCTTTCTTT. Translation: CASRTTDEAFF.

This clone was counted a few times. The rearrangement links TRBV30 to TRBJ1-6, with unresolved D. This CDR3 has 14 residues. The V gene's germline CDR1 is GTSNPN and CDR2 SVGIG (reference sequence). The V end lost 0 bases, the J end lost 8 bases, and 11 bases lay between the germline ends. This chain's CDR3 is CAWSVGLRDSPLHF. In nucleotides, the CDR3 is TGTGCCTGGAGTGTCGGACTTCGGGATTCACCCCTCCACTTT.

This rearrangement joins TRBV29-1 to TRBJ1-1; D is unresolved. V lost 7 bases, J lost 6 bases, and 18 bases lay in between. CDR3 length: 13 amino acids. Germline lookup yields CDR1 SQVTM and CDR2 ANQGSEA. The CDR3 coding sequence is TGCAGCGCTGACCTAAATGGGCCCCCTGAAGCTTTCTTT. This sequence encodes CSADLNGPPEAFF.